Below, 11 T cell receptor beta chains from the same sample are listed, as sequenced in a study of graft-versus-host responses after intestinal transplantation. Repertoires were generated with immunoSEQ multiplex PCR, while TCRdb's copy carries only in-frame clones and drops some. The top ten clones hold 0.38% of a sample with 55,000 to 65,000 clones, 90% to 95% of them seen once. The antigens these receptors bind are not known. The specimen comprised unstimulated CD4+ T cells sorted from spleen or lymph node cells, sampled before transplant. The receptors were gathered from a human donor who was the organ donor for an intestinal transplant.

This chain joins TRBV23-1 and TRBJ2-7, with 10 bases fitting TRBD1. TRBV23-1 is an ORF; its function is uncertain. V lost 4 bases and J lost 7; bases outside the gene matches: 16. The CDR3 is 17 residues long. CDR3 coding DNA: TGCGCCAGCAGTCTTCCCCAGGGGGGACAGGGGCCGCTGGAGCAGTACTTC. Its translation: CASSLPQGGQGPLEQYF.

This clone is a singleton in its sample. The rearrangement links TRBV5-1 to TRBJ2-5; unclear D gene. V lost 6 bases and J 3 bases, leaving 15 bases between the germline ends. The length of the CDR3 is 14 residues. Germline V gives CDR1 SGHRS, CDR2 YFSETQ. The CDR3 sequence: CASIATGPKETQYF. DNA of the CDR3: TGCGCCAGCATCGCGACGGGTCCCAAAGAGACCCAGTACTTC.

The CDR3 here is CASSVDLTEQFF. CDR3 in DNA: TGTGCCAGCAGCGTAGACCTAACTGAGCAGTTCTTC. The chain joins TRBV9 to TRBJ2-1; D remains unclear. The CDR3 contains 12 residues. Trimming removed 0 bases at V and 9 bases at J, with 7 bases between. The germline V gene has CDR1 SGDLS and CDR2 YYNGEE.

CDR3 in DNA: TGTGCCAGCAGCAGGGGACGTATCACAGATACGCAGTATTTT. Amino acid sequence: CASSRGRITDTQYF. The chain joins TRBV5-6 to TRBJ2-3; D might be TRBD1 or TRBD2, each matching 5 bases. V was clipped by 4 bases and J by 2 bases, with 11 bases between them. CDR3 length equals 14 residues. Germline CDR1 SGHDT, CDR2 YYEEEE.

The chain recombines TRBV29-1 with TRBJ2-2; D gene uncertain. CDR3 length: 11 amino acids. Germline values: CDR1 SQVTM, CDR2 ANQGSEA. The V end lost 6 bases, the J end lost 5 bases, and 7 bases lay between the germline ends. The CDR3 nucleotides read TGCAGCGTAGCACGGACCGGGGAGCTGTTTTTT. Its translation is CSVARTGELFF.

J is TRBJ2-7 and V is TRBV6-5; D remains ambiguous. This CDR3 has 15 amino acids. CDR1 is MNHEY and CDR2 is SVGAGI in the germline V gene. V lost 2 bases and J 1 base, leaving 12 bases between the germline ends. The CDR3 reads CASSYGPSGSYEQYF. The CDR3 region has the DNA TGTGCCAGCAGTTACGGGCCATCCGGTTCCTACGAGCAGTACTTC.

The chain couples TRBV5-1 to TRBJ2-3; 9 bases fit TRBD1. Unmatched junction bases numbered 4, after V lost 3 bases and J lost 5 bases. In germline, CDR1 is SGHRS, CDR2 YFSETQ. This CDR3 region has 14 residues. CDR3 region: CASSSTGGGDTQYF. The CDR3 bases are TGCGCCAGCAGCTCCACAGGGGGCGGAGATACGCAGTATTTT.

The rearrangement joins TRBV7-9 to TRBJ2-3; D remains ambiguous. The V gene lost 1 base and the J gene lost 1 base, with 6 bases spanning the gap. Germline-derived CDR1 and CDR2 are SEHNR and FQNEAQ (reference sequence). The CDR3 length is 14 residues. CDR3 nucleotide sequence: TGTGCCAGCAGCTTAGTTTCGGGCACAGATACGCAGTATTTT. Residues: CASSLVSGTDTQYF.

This clone was counted a single time. V gene TRBV5-5 combines with J gene TRBJ1-6; D is unclear. This CDR3 spans 16 amino acids. Germline assignment: CDR1 SGHKS and CDR2 YYEKEE (reference sequence). Between the trimmed V and J ends, which lost 4 bases and 3 bases, there was a span of 14 bases. The CDR3 DNA follows: TGTGCCAGCAGCATGAAGGGTCTTGGCTATAATTCACCCCTCCACTTT. This encodes CASSMKGLGYNSPLHF.

The chain recombines TRBV7-2 with TRBJ2-3; D is unresolved. The V gene's germline CDR1 is SGHTA and CDR2 FQGNSA. Deletions cut 6 bases from V and 4 bases from J, with 20 bases between. The CDR3 sequence is 16 residues long. CDR3 sequence reads: CASREVGPTGADTQYF. The DNA of the CDR3 is TGTGCCAGCAGGGAAGTCGGGCCCACTGGCGCAGATACGCAGTATTTT.

The rearrangement uses TRBV6-6 and TRBJ2-3, with a tentative D call TRBD2 (5 bases). The V gene lost 6 bases and the J gene lost 2 bases, with 12 bases spanning the gap. CDR3 length: 14 residues. From germline, CDR1 is MNHNY and CDR2 SVGAGI (reference sequence). The CDR3 loop is CASSPSGSTDTQYF. Here the CDR3 DNA reads TGTGCCAGCAGCCCGAGCGGCTCCACAGATACGCAGTATTTT.